Listed below are T cell receptor beta chains from one sample, sequenced in a study of CD8+CD57+ T cells in acquired aplastic anemia. Via MiXCR, TCRdb re-called the reads, giving one row per CDR3 protein. Here the sample spans approximately 32,000 distinct CDR3 sequences, about 77% being singletons. Source material: sorted CD4+, CD8+, or CD8+CD57+ T cells (not recorded which) from PBMCs. The receptors were gathered from a human donor in good health, serving as a control. Both conserved end residues are part of each CDR3. D genes are given only for firm matches. Not all rows give a size; the values are once, few, many and, for expanded clones, a class.

j_call clone_size d_call v_call cdr3_aa cdr3_nt
TRBJ1-5 NA NA TRBV6-5 CASSYAGPEPQHF TGTGCCAGCAGTTACGCGGGGCCGGAGCCCCAGCATTTT
TRBJ2-7 NA TRBD2 TRBV14 CASSPAGVMEQYF TGTGCCAGCAGCCCAGCGGGGGTCATGGAGCAGTACTTC
TRBJ1-1 once NA TRBV19 CASGRSATEAFF TGTGCCAGTGGAAGGTCCGCCACTGAAGCTTTCTTT
TRBJ1-5 NA NA TRBV2 CASRLDSSNQPQHF TGTGCCAGCAGATTAGACAGTAGCAATCAGCCCCAGCATTTT
TRBJ1-1 once NA TRBV19 CATSTVLNTEAFF TGTGCCACCTCGACAGTTTTGAACACTGAAGCTTTCTTT
TRBJ2-3 medium-sized TRBD1 TRBV15 CATSSNRGTDTQYF TGTGCCACCAGCTCTAACAGGGGGACAGATACGCAGTATTTT
TRBJ1-1 many TRBD1 TRBV27 CASSSEQGWDTEAFF TGTGCCAGCAGTTCGGAACAGGGGTGGGACACTGAAGCTTTCTTT
TRBJ2-5 few TRBD2 TRBV10-3 CAITASGGAETQYF TGTGCCATCACCGCTAGCGGGGGGGCTGAGACCCAGTACTTC
TRBJ1-1 once TRBD1 TRBV5-4 CASSPTGGRGTEAFF TGTGCCAGCAGCCCCACAGGGGGCCGAGGCACTGAAGCTTTCTTT
TRBJ2-5 NA TRBD1 TRBV12-3/TRBV12-4 CASIIRGLSETQYF TGTGCCAGCATTATCAGGGGGTTGTCGGAGACCCAGTACTTC
TRBJ2-7 NA TRBD2 TRBV7-2 CASSLVRGGSYEQYF TGTGCCAGCAGCTTGGTTCGCGGGGGGTCCTACGAGCAGTACTTC
TRBJ1-1 NA TRBD1 TRBV7-2 CASSLATGRAAEAFF TGTGCCAGCAGCTTAGCGACAGGGCGCGCCGCTGAAGCTTTCTTT
TRBJ1-2 NA TRBD1 TRBV2 CASSFRDRSNYGYTF TGTGCCAGCAGCTTCAGGGACAGATCTAACTATGGCTACACCTTC
TRBJ2-5 once NA TRBV29-1 CSVRATGRVETQYF TGCAGCGTTAGGGCCACGGGAAGGGTAGAGACCCAGTACTTC
TRBJ1-2 NA TRBD1 TRBV29-1 CSVAVTGGLHNGYTF TGCAGCGTTGCGGTCACAGGGGGTCTTCACAATGGCTACACCTTC
TRBJ2-1 few NA TRBV2 CASNRREGNEQFF TGTGCCAGCAACAGGCGTGAGGGCAATGAGCAGTTCTTC
TRBJ2-3 NA NA TRBV20-1 CSYRSVRTDTQYF TGCAGTTACCGGTCAGTACGCACAGATACGCAGTATTTT
TRBJ1-6 NA NA TRBV25-1 CASNASPGSPLHF TGTGCCAGCAACGCCAGTCCGGGTTCACCCCTCCACTTT
TRBJ1-2 NA NA TRBV29-1 CSVEGTVANYGYTF TGCAGCGTTGAAGGGACGGTAGCTAACTATGGCTACACCTTC
TRBJ2-7 NA NA TRBV20-1 CSARDPVHSYEQYF TGCAGTGCTAGAGATCCGGTTCACTCCTACGAGCAGTACTTC
TRBJ1-2 NA NA TRBV20-1 CSALPGNSGYGYTF TGCAGTGCCCTTCCAGGGAACAGTGGCTATGGCTACACCTTC
TRBJ2-5 NA NA TRBV20-1 CSAAHQETQYF TGCAGTGCTGCTCACCAAGAGACCCAGTACTTC
TRBJ2-3 NA NA TRBV20-1 CSATPTDTQYF TGCAGTGCTACTCCCACAGATACGCAGTATTTT
TRBJ2-3 few NA TRBV15 CATSRDLGRGTDTQYF TGTGCCACCAGCAGAGATCTGGGCCGTGGCACAGATACGCAGTATTTT
TRBJ1-6 NA NA TRBV20-1 CSARDPYNSPLHF TGCAGTGCTCGTGACCCCTATAATTCACCCCTCCACTTT
TRBJ2-5 NA NA TRBV10-3 CAISEGVQETQYF TGTGCCATCAGTGAGGGCGTCCAAGAGACCCAGTACTTC
TRBJ2-7 NA TRBD2 TRBV25-1 CASSTSASGGYEQYF TGTGCCAGCAGTACATCCGCTAGCGGGGGTTACGAGCAGTACTTC
TRBJ2-5 NA TRBD2 TRBV9 CASSMGSQRGETQYF TGTGCCAGCAGCATGGGGAGTCAGCGGGGAGAGACCCAGTACTTC
TRBJ1-1 NA NA TRBV19 CASSLTTFGNTEAFF TGTGCCAGTAGCCTGACAACATTCGGGAACACTGAAGCTTTCTTT